The entry that follows covers one T cell receptor beta chain sequence. The V gene's germline CDR1 is MDHEN and CDR2 SYDVKM. Trimming removed 5 bases from V and 1 base from J; junction bases left unmatched: 4. The CDR3 contains 14 residues. These data are taken from a study of cytomegalovirus exposure and HLA in healthy donors. Amplification used 60 Vbeta primers and 13 Jbeta primers. Repertoires were generated with immunoSEQ multiplex PCR, while TCRdb's copy carries only in-frame clones and drops some. The table has around 160,000 clones, 68% seen once. This clonotype was sampled from a woman aged 40 to 50 in good health and CMV-seropositive. Sequencing used PBMCs. This chain connects TRBV28 to TRBJ2-7, with 8 bases matching TRBD1. The CDR3 here is CASSSRDRSYEQYF. The CDR3 coding sequence is TGTGCCAGCAGTAGCCGGGACAGGTCCTACGAGCAGTACTTC.